What follows are 14 T cell receptor beta chains derived from one specimen sequenced in a study of vaccination and CD4 T cells after COVID-19. The Oncomine TCR Beta short-read assay sequenced DNA from cultured CD4+ T cells. MiXCR, applied by TCRdb to the PCR reads, yields one record per CDR3 protein. The sample records around 15,000 distinct CDR3 sequences, 65% to 75% being singletons. Their cognate antigens are unknown. The treatment: approximately 9-day PBMC culture with coronavirus spike peptide pools or control peptides (ViraFEST assay). The sequenced material came from CD4+ T cells from blood, cultured in vitro. Receptors originate from a human donor who had recovered from COVID-19.

CDR3 protein: CATSPLGTGGAETQYF. Here the CDR3 DNA reads TGTGCCACCAGCCCTCTAGGGACAGGGGGCGCAGAGACCCAGTACTTC. The chain carries TRBV15 and TRBJ2-5; TRBD1 matches 12 bases. The CDR3 is 16 residues long. The V segment lost 5 bases and the J segment 4 bases; nucleotides outside the gene matches: 8. The V gene's germline CDR1 is LNHNV and CDR2 YYDKDF (reference sequence).

The chain links TRBV7-3 to TRBJ2-1, with 7 bases aligning to TRBD2. This CDR3 has 12 amino acids. The germline V gene has CDR1 SGHTA and CDR2 FQGTGA. Trimming at V came to 4 bases and at J to 10 bases, leaving 4 bases not matched to a gene. In DNA, the CDR3 is TGTGCCAGCAGCTACCAAGCGGGGGAGCAGTTCTTC. Translated: CASSYQAGEQFF.

The chain links TRBV6-4 to TRBJ1-2, with no clear D. The germline CDR1 and CDR2 sequences are MRHNA and SNTAGT. CDR3 length: 15 amino acids. V dropped 0 bases and J dropped 2 bases, with 10 bases sitting between them. The CDR3, as DNA: TGTGCCAGCAGTGACTCACCAGCTTCAAACTATGGCTACACCTTC. This sequence encodes CASSDSPASNYGYTF.

A few counts support this clonotype. The V gene is TRBV20-1, the J gene TRBJ1-1; no reliable D call. Looked up from germline, CDR1 is DFQATT and CDR2 is SNEGSKA (reference sequence). The CDR3 has 13 amino acids. The V and J ends lost 0 bases and 7 bases respectively, with 12 bases between them. CDR3 DNA sequence: TGCAGTGCTAGAGATCCCCGAGGCCTTGAAGCTTTCTTT. Protein: CSARDPRGLEAFF.

The chain uses TRBV5-1 and TRBJ1-2, with D possibly TRBD1 on 6 matching bases. This CDR3 region has 17 residues. Germline V CDR1 and CDR2: SGHRS, YFSETQ. Trimming removed 2 bases at V and 0 bases at J, with 17 bases between. The CDR3 loop is CASSFLAGTTANYGYTF. The DNA of the CDR3 is TGCGCCAGCAGCTTCCTAGCTGGGACAACCGCTAACTATGGCTACACCTTC.

The chain joins TRBV10-3 to TRBJ1-5, with 7 bases fitting TRBD1. Germline assignment: CDR1 ENHRY and CDR2 SYGVKD. The ends lost 4 bases at V and 7 bases at J; junction bases unmatched: 7. This CDR3 contains 14 residues. The CDR3 DNA reads as TGTGCCATCAGTGGGACAGGTAGGGAGCAGCCCCAGCATTTT. Translating it yields CAISGTGREQPQHF.

Comment on this clonotype: One end of the junction fails to match germline, which may point to a read error. This chain connects TRBV20-1 to TRBJ1-4, with 7 nucleotides matching TRBD1. The CDR3 runs to 13 residues. From germline, CDR1 is DFQATT and CDR2 SNEGSKA (reference sequence). The CDR3 DNA sequence: TGCAGTGCCAGAGAGGGGGCGGCTGAAAAACTGTTTTTT. This translates into CSAREGAAEKLFF.

The chain recombines TRBV6-1 with TRBJ1-6, with D possibly being TRBD1 (6 bases). V lost 7 bases to trimming and J lost 7 bases, with 17 bases between them. The length of the CDR3 is 15 residues. Looked up from germline, CDR1 is MNHNS and CDR2 is SASEGT. The CDR3 nucleotides are TGTGCCAGCACCCGTGATGGGACACCAAATTCACCCCTCCACTTT. The encoded protein is CASTRDGTPNSPLHF.

This chain joins TRBV5-4 and TRBJ1-1, with D uncertain. The CDR3 consists of 13 residues. Germline V gene data show CDR1 as SGHNT and CDR2 as YYREEE (reference sequence). The germline V and J ends were trimmed by 3 bases and 4 bases, with 10 bases remaining between them. CDR3 sequence: CASSSILVTEAFF. CDR3 DNA: TGTGCCAGCAGCTCTATACTGGTCACTGAAGCTTTCTTT.

This rearrangement joins TRBV20-1 to TRBJ2-1; D is perhaps TRBD2 (5 bases). CDR3 length: 13 amino acids. CDR1 is DFQATT, CDR2 SNEGSKA, per germline (reference sequence). Trimming took 2 bases from V and 2 from J, leaving 7 bases between them. The CDR3 here is CSARIGAYNEQFF. The CDR3 DNA reads as TGCAGTGCTAGAATCGGGGCCTACAATGAGCAGTTCTTC.

The rearrangement uses TRBV24-1 and TRBJ2-2, with D perhaps matching TRBD2 (6 bases). Germline V gene lookup returns CDR1 KGHDR and CDR2 SFDVKD. The CDR3 totals 15 residues. The germline V and J ends were trimmed by 6 bases and 4 bases, with 14 bases remaining between them. This chain's CDR3 is CATSPDWGVTGELFF. The CDR3 DNA reads TGTGCCACCAGTCCCGATTGGGGGGTCACCGGGGAGCTGTTTTTT.

This chain links TRBV6-1 with TRBJ1-1; 9 positions match TRBD1. CDR3 length equals 16 residues. Germline CDR1 reads MNHNS; CDR2 reads SASEGT. With V trimmed by 5 bases and J by 1 base, 8 bases remained unmatched. CDR3 protein: CASSLQGGQGNTEAFF. CDR3 DNA sequence: TGTGCCAGCAGTCTCCAGGGGGGACAGGGGAACACTGAAGCTTTCTTT.

This clonotype has a handful of counts. The chain couples TRBV6-5 to TRBJ1-6; possibly TRBD1 for D (5 bases). The V end lost 2 bases, the J end lost 13 bases, and 15 bases lay between the germline ends. The CDR3 is 14 residues long. Germline CDR1 and CDR2: MNHEY and SVGAGI. Written as DNA, the CDR3 is TGTGCCAGCAGTTACGATAGGGGCATTCTCCCCCTCCACTTT. Protein: CASSYDRGILPLHF.

The CDR3 protein is CSGYRRSAGELFF. The CDR3 region has the DNA TGCAGCGGCTACAGGAGGTCGGCCGGGGAGCTGTTTTTT. V is TRBV29-1 and J is TRBJ2-2; D tentatively reads TRBD1 or TRBD2 (5 bases each). CDR1 is SQVTM and CDR2 is ANQGSEA in the germline V gene. The CDR3 contains 13 residues. V dropped 7 bases and J dropped 6 bases, with 15 bases sitting between them.